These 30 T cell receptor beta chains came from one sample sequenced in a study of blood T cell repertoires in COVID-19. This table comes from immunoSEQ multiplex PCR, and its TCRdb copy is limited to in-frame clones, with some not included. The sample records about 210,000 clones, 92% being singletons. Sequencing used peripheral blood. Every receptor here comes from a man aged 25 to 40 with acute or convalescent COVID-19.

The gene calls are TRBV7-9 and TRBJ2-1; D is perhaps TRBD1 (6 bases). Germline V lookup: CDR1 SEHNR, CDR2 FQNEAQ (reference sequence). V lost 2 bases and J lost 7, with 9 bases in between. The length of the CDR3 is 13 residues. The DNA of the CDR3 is TGTGCCAGCAGCTTACCAGGGGATAATGAGCAGTTCTTC. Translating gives CASSLPGDNEQFF.

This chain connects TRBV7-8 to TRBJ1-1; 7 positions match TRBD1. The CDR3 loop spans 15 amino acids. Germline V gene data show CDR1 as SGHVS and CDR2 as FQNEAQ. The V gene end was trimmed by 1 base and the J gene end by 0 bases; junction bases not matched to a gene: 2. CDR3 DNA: TGTGCCAGCAGCTTAGGTGGGACAGTGAACACTGAAGCTTTCTTT. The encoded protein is CASSLGGTVNTEAFF.

DNA for the CDR3: TGTGCCAGCAGTACTCGAGGAGTATCAGATACGCAGTATTTT. Protein: CASSTRGVSDTQYF. The V and J genes are TRBV6-5 and TRBJ2-3; D is ambiguous. The CDR3 length is 14 residues. Germline loops: CDR1 MNHEY, CDR2 SVGAGI. V lost 5 bases and J lost 4, with 13 bases in between.

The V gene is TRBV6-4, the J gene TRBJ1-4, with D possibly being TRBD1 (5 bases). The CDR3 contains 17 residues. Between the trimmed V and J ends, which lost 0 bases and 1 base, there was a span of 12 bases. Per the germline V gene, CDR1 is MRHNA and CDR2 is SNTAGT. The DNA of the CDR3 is TGTGCCAGCAGTGACTCGGGGGGGTTGGAAACTAATGAAAAACTGTTTTTT. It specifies CASSDSGGLETNEKLFF.

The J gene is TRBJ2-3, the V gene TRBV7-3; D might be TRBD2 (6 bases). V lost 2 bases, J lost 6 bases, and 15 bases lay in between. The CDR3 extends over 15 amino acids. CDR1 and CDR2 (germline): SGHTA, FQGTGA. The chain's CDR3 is CASSLFGGVPDTQYF. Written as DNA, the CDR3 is TGTGCCAGCAGCTTATTTGGCGGGGTCCCCGATACGCAGTATTTT.

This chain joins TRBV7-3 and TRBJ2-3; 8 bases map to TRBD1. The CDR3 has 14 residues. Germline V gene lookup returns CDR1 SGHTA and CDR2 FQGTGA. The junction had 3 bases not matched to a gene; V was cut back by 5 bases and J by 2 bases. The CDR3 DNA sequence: TGTGCCAGCAGCCGGACAGGGACCACAGATACGCAGTATTTT. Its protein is CASSRTGTTDTQYF.

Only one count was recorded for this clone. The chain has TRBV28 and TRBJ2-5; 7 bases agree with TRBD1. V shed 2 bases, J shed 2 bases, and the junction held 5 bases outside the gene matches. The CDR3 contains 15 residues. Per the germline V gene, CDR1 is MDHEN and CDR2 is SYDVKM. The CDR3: CASSLDRATQETQYF. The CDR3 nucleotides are TGTGCCAGCAGTTTAGACAGGGCTACTCAAGAGACCCAGTACTTC.

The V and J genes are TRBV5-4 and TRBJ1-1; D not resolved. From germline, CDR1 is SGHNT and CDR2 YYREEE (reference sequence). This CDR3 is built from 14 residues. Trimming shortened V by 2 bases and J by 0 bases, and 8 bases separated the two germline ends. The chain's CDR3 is CASSFSGVNTEAFF. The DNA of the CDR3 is TGTGCCAGCAGCTTTTCGGGAGTGAACACTGAAGCTTTCTTT.

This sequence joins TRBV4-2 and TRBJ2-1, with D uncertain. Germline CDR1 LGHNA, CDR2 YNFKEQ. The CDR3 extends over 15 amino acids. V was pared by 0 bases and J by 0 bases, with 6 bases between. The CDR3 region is CASSQDNFSYNEQFF. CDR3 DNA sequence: TGTGCCAGCAGCCAAGATAACTTCTCCTACAATGAGCAGTTCTTC.

This chain's CDR3 is CASSAGSSNSPLHF. In DNA form, the CDR3 reads TGCGCCAGCAGCGCAGGGTCGAGTAATTCACCCCTCCACTTT. The rearrangement uses TRBV4-1 and TRBJ1-6; D is perhaps TRBD1 (5 bases). The CDR3 runs 14 residues. CDR1 and CDR2 (germline): MGHRA, YSYEKL. V was pared by 5 bases and J by 6 bases, with 11 bases between.

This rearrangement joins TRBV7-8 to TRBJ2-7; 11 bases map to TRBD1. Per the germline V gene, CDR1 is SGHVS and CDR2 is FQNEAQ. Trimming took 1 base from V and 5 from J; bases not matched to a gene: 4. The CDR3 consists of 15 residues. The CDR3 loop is CASSLGTGGEHEQYF. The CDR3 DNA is TGTGCCAGCAGCTTAGGGACAGGGGGCGAACACGAGCAGTACTTC.

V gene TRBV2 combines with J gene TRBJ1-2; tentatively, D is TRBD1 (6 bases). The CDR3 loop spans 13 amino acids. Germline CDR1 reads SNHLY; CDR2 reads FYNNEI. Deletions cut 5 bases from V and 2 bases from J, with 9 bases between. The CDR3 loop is CASSRTGNYGYTF. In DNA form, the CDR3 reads TGTGCCAGCAGTCGTACAGGGAACTATGGCTACACCTTC.

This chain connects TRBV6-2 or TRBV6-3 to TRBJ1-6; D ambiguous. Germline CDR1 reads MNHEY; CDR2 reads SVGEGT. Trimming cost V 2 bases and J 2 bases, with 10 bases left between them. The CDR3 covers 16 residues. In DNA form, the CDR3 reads TGTGCCAGCAGTTACCTGAGGGTTGCCTATAATTCACCCCTCCACTTT. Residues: CASSYLRVAYNSPLHF.

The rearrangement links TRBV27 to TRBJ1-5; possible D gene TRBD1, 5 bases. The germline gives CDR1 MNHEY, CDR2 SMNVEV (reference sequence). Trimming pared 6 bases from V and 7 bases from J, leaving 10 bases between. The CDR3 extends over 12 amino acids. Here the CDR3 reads CASRMEGQPQHF. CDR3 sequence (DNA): TGTGCCAGCAGAATGGAGGGGCAGCCCCAGCATTTT.

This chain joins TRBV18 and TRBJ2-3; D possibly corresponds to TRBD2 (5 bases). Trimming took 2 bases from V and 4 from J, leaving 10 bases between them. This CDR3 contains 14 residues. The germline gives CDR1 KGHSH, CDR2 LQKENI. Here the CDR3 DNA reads TGTGCCAGCTCACCAAGGACGGAGGCAGATACGCAGTATTTT. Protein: CASSPRTEADTQYF.

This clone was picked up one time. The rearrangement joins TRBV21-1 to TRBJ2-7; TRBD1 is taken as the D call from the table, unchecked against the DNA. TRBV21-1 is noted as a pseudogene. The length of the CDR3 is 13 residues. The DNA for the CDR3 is TGTGCCAGCAGCACCTACCGACAGGGACGGCAGTACTTC. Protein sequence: CASSTYRQGRQYF.

The CDR3 here is CASSRLAGVVNTGELFF. The CDR3 coding sequence is TGCGCCAGCAGCAGACTAGCGGGGGTAGTGAACACCGGGGAGCTGTTTTTT. The chain uses TRBV5-1 and TRBJ2-2, with 12 bases fitting TRBD2. Losses at the gene ends were 4 bases for V and 1 base for J; bases not matched to a gene: 5. This CDR3 is 17 amino acids long. The V gene's germline CDR1 is SGHRS and CDR2 YFSETQ.

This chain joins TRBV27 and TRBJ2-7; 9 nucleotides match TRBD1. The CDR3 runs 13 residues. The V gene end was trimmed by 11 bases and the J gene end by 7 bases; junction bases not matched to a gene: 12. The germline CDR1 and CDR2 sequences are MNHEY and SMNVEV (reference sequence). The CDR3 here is CAARDREAREQYF. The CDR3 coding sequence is TGTGCCGCCCGGGACAGGGAGGCCCGGGAGCAGTACTTC.

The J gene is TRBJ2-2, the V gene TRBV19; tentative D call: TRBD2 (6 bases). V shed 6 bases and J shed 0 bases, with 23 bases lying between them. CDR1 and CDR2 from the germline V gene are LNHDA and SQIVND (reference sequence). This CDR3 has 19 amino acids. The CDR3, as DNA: TGTGCCAGTAGCTCCCGGACTACACGTTATTCAGCGAACACCGGGGAGCTGTTTTTT. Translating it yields CASSSRTTRYSANTGELFF.

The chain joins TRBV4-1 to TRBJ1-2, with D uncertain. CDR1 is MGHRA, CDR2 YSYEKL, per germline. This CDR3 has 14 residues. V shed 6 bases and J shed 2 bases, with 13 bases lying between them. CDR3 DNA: TGCGCCAGCAGTCTTGGTACGGGGAACTATGGCTACACCTTC. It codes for CASSLGTGNYGYTF.

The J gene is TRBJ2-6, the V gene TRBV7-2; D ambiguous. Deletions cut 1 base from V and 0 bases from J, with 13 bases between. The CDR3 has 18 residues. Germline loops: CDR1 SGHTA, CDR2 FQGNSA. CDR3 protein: CASSLVPVQSSGANVLTF. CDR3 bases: TGTGCCAGCAGCTTAGTGCCCGTACAATCCTCTGGGGCCAACGTCCTGACTTTC.

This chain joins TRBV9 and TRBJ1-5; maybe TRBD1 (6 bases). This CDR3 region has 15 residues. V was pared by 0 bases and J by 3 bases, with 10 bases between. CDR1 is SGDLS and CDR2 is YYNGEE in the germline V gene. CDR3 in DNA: TGTGCCAGCAGCGTAGATTCAGGGGTCAATCAGCCCCAGCATTTT. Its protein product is CASSVDSGVNQPQHF.

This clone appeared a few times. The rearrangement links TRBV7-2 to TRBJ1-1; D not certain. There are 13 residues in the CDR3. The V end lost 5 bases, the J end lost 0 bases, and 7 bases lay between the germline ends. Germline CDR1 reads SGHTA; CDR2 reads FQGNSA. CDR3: CASSLSMNTEAFF. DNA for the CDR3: TGTGCCAGCAGCCTATCTATGAACACTGAAGCTTTCTTT. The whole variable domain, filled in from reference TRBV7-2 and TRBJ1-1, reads GAGVSQSPSNKVTEKGKDVELRCDPISGHTALYWYRQSLGQGLEFLIYFQGNSAPDKSGLPSDRFSAERTGGSVSTLTIQRTQQEDSAVYLCASSLSMNTEAFFGQGTRLTVV.

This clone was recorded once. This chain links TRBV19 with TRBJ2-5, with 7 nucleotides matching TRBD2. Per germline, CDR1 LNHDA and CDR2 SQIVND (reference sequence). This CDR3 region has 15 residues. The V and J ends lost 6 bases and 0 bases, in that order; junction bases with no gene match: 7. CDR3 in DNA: TGTGCCAGTAGGATTATGGGGGGGGACCAAGAGACCCAGTACTTC. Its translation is CASRIMGGDQETQYF.

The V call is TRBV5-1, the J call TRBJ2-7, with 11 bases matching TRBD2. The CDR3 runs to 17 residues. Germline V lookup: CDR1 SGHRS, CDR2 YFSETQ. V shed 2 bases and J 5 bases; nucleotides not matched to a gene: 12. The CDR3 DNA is TGCGCCAGCAGCTTCCCGTCCGGGCTAGCGGGAGGCAACGAGCAGTACTTC. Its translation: CASSFPSGLAGGNEQYF.

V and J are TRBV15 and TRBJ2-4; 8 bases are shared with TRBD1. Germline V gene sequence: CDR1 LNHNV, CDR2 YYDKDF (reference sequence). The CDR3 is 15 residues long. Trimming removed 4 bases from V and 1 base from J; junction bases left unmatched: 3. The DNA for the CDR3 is TGTGCCACCAGCATATGGGACAGGGCCAAAAACATTCAGTACTTC. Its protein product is CATSIWDRAKNIQYF.

CDR3 region: CASSLGGVQETQYF. CDR3 nucleotides: TGCGCCAGCAGCTTAGGGGGGGTACAAGAGACCCAGTACTTC. This chain connects TRBV5-1 to TRBJ2-5; D perhaps matches TRBD2 (7 bases). This CDR3 has 14 amino acids. Germline-derived CDR1 and CDR2 are SGHRS and YFSETQ. Trimming took 2 bases from V and 2 from J, leaving 10 bases between them. The variable domain in full, with the rest retrieved from reference TRBV5-1 and TRBJ2-5, is KAGVTQTPRYLIKTRGQQVTLSCSPISGHRSVSWYQQTPGQGLQFLFEYFSETQRNKGNFPGRFSGRQFSNSRSEMNVSTLELGDSALYLCASSLGGVQETQYFGPGTRLLVL.

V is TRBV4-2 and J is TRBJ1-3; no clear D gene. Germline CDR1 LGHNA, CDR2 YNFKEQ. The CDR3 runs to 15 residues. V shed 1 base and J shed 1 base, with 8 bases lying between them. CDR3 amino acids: CASSQGVRSGNTIYF. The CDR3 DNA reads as TGTGCCAGCAGCCAAGGCGTGAGATCTGGAAACACCATATATTTT.

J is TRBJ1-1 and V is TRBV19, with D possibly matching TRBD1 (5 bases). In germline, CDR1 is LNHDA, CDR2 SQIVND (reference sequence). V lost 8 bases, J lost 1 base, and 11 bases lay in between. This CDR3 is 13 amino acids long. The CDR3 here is CASRTTGNTEAFF. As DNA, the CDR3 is TGTGCCAGTCGAACCACAGGGAACACTGAAGCTTTCTTT.

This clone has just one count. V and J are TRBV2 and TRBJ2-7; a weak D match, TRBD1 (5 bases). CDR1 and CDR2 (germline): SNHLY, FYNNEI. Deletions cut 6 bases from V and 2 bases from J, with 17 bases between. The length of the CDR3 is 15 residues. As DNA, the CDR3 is TGTGCCAGCAGGCGCTCGGAGACAGATGCCTACGAGCAGTACTTC. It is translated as CASRRSETDAYEQYF.